This T cell receptor beta chain appears in the sequencing data of a study of human T cells and chemical hapten exposure. About the study: Each patient's scalp received weekly diphenylcyclopropenone throughout the approximately 25-week study.

This clonotype was recorded a few times. Trimming pared 2 bases from V and 0 bases from J, leaving 14 bases between. Germline V gene data show CDR1 as SGHDT and CDR2 as YYEEEE. CDR3 length equals 16 residues. Time point meaning: patch test 1, 2 weeks after DPC sensitization. Regarding treatment: therapeutic diphenylcyclopropenone sensitization with weekly scalp DPC. Researchers sampled blood before each patch test went on. TCRdb reanalysed the RACE reads using MiXCR and keeps one entry per CDR3 protein. The data hold roughly 380,000 distinct CDR3 sequences, with 4.8% observed a single time. This specimen consisted of whole blood, obtained in connection with sensitization to the hapten diphenylcyclopropenone (DPC). The gene calls are TRBV5-6 and TRBJ1-1; the D gene is possibly TRBD1 (5 bases). The TCR sequence derives from a woman aged 45-60 years with alopecia areata. Some clones in this sample may be carry-over from other donors' samples. CDR3 residues: CASSFPGTFLNTEAFF. DNA for the CDR3: TGTGCCAGCAGCTTCCCCGGGACCTTCCTGAACACTGAAGCTTTCTTT.